These 10 T cell receptor beta chains came from one sample sequenced in a study of technical replicates of blood from several donors (TCRdb year 2017). Library generation was performed with the immunoSEQ multiplex PCR assay. TCRdb's version of the immuneACCESS table is confined to in-frame rearrangements and falls short of the full clone set. An unresolved V gene accounts for under half of the shortfall where checked; the remainder is of unknown origin. Within this sample are around 70,000 clones, with over 90% of them counted one time only. The top ten constitute about 0.25% of the sample. Material: T cells isolated from PBMCs. Source of these receptors: a human donor in good health.

The chain uses TRBV7-3 and TRBJ1-1; weak D call: TRBD1 (6 bases). V gave up 4 bases and J gave up 11 bases, with 14 bases separating them. This CDR3 is built from 12 residues. Germline V gene lookup returns CDR1 SGHTA and CDR2 FQGTGA. CDR3 DNA sequence: TGTGCCAGCAGCTCATACGGGGGGCTTGCTTTCTTT. Translating it yields CASSSYGGLAFF.

This chain connects TRBV7-9 to TRBJ2-5; D unresolved. This CDR3 is built from 13 residues. V was clipped by 4 bases and J by 0 bases, with 6 bases between them. CDR1 is SEHNR and CDR2 is FQNEAQ in the germline V gene (reference sequence). DNA for the CDR3: TGTGCCAGCAGCTCAGACTACCAAGAGACCCAGTACTTC. This codes for CASSSDYQETQYF.

V and J are TRBV29-1 and TRBJ2-2, with D possibly matching TRBD2 (5 bases). V was trimmed by 5 bases and J by 6 bases, leaving 10 bases between them. Germline CDR1 and CDR2: SQVTM and ANQGSEA. The CDR3 length is 12 residues. Here the CDR3 reads CSVLASPGELFF. CDR3 DNA: TGCAGCGTTTTGGCTAGCCCCGGGGAGCTGTTTTTT.

J is TRBJ2-7 and V is TRBV7-8; 8 positions agree with TRBD2. Looked up from germline, CDR1 is SGHVS and CDR2 is FQNEAQ. V was clipped by 5 bases and J by 11 bases; unmatched bases: 11. This CDR3 is built from 13 residues. CDR3 coding DNA: TGTGCCAGCAGCGCCCCGGGGCGGGGGGTCGAGTACTTC. It is translated as CASSAPGRGVEYF.

CDR3 loop: CASSFIQETQYF. The CDR3 DNA sequence: TGTGCCAGCAGTTTCATCCAAGAGACCCAGTACTTC. V is TRBV27 and J is TRBJ2-5; no reliable D call. The length of the CDR3 is 12 residues. Germline V gives CDR1 MNHEY, CDR2 SMNVEV (reference sequence). Between the trimmed V and J ends, which lost 3 bases and 1 base, there was a span of 3 bases.

V gene TRBV28 combines with J gene TRBJ2-1; D gene uncertain. The CDR3 length is 12 residues. Germline V gene data show CDR1 as MDHEN and CDR2 as SYDVKM. V was clipped by 5 bases and J by 6 bases, with 8 bases between them. The DNA of the CDR3 is TGTGCCAGCAGTCCCCAGGTCAATGAGCAGTTCTTC. This codes for CASSPQVNEQFF.

This clone has only a few counts. The chain links TRBV9 to TRBJ1-5; TRBD1 is a possible D gene (6 bases). The CDR3 covers 13 residues. From germline, CDR1 is SGDLS and CDR2 YYNGEE. Deletions cut 9 bases from V and 5 bases from J, with 15 bases between. For the CDR3, the DNA is TGTGCCATCACGGACAGTCAAGATCAGCCCCAGCATTTT. Translated, it gives CAITDSQDQPQHF. The complete variable domain, with remaining parts taken from reference TRBV9 and TRBJ1-5, reads DSGVTQTPKHLITATGQRVTLRCSPRSGDLSVYWYQQSLDQGLQFLIQYYNGEERAKGNILERFSAQQFPDLHSELNLSSLELGDSALYFCAITDSQDQPQHFGDGTRLSIL.

The chain employs TRBV2 and TRBJ2-7; TRBD1 aligns across 8 bases. The germline CDR1 and CDR2 sequences are SNHLY and FYNNEI. Unmatched junction bases numbered 5, after V lost 4 bases and J lost 3 bases. The CDR3 is made up of 14 amino acids. Here the CDR3 reads CASSVQGASYEQYF. DNA of the CDR3: TGTGCCAGCAGTGTTCAGGGGGCGAGCTACGAGCAGTACTTC.

This rearrangement joins TRBV5-1 to TRBJ1-2; possibly TRBD1 for D (6 bases). Trimming pared 5 bases from V and 3 bases from J, leaving 14 bases between. The CDR3 has 14 residues. Per germline, CDR1 SGHRS and CDR2 YFSETQ. DNA of the CDR3: TGCGCCAGCAGGCCGGGGGGCTTGGACTATGGCTACACCTTC. Translating gives CASRPGGLDYGYTF.

DNA for the CDR3: TGTGCCAGCAGCCCGAGACAGGGGGGAGAAGCTTTCTTT. Translated: CASSPRQGGEAFF. The chain employs TRBV4-2 and TRBJ1-1; TRBD1 aligns across 9 bases. The ends lost 4 bases at V and 8 bases at J; junction bases unmatched: 5. CDR3 length equals 13 residues. The germline gives CDR1 LGHNA, CDR2 YNFKEQ.